Each of the 18 T cell receptor beta chains below was sequenced from the same sample in a study of CXCR3-negative and CXCR3-positive naive CD8 T cells (dated by TCRdb to between 2017 and 2020). For these receptors, no antigen is known. Sequencing used a NextSeq 550. The Human TCR Profiling Kit (MiLaboratory) was used to make UMI-labeled 5' RACE TRB cDNA libraries. TCRdb reprocessed the reads and assigns one entry to each CDR3 protein sequence, leaving out DNA. The data table for this sample lists 85,000 to 90,000 distinct CDR3 sequences. Under 0.95% of the sample is held by the ten biggest clonotypes. Overall study results and their limits: TRB CDR3s from CXCR3-positive naive cells showed higher hydrophobicity (lower Kidera factor 4), lower energy, and higher strength and volume indices than CXCR3-negative naive cells.

Sequences were obtained from naive CXCR3+ CD8+ T cells from blood. According to the study, the label for this sample's cell subset or site signals: CD45RO-CCR7+CD27+CD95- naive CD8+ T cells expressing CXCR3 (TNR3+). The receptors come from a human donor in good health. Some clones in this sample may be carry-over from other donors' samples.

V and J are TRBV5-1 and TRBJ2-1; TCRdb picks TRBD2, but there is no DNA to check that call. The CDR3 length is 18 residues. Germline V gives CDR1 SGHRS, CDR2 YFSETQ. The CDR3 loop is CASSLSSGSGGYYNEQFF.

The rearrangement links TRBV29-1 to TRBJ2-2. CDR1 and CDR2 (germline): SQVTM, ANQGSEA. This CDR3 region has 12 residues. This chain's CDR3 is CSVEVAPGELFF.

This CDR3 reads CASSPLQGYEQYF. V gene TRBV27 combines with J gene TRBJ2-7; TCRdb picks TRBD1, but there is no DNA to check that call. The CDR3 totals 13 residues. CDR1 and CDR2 (germline): MNHEY, SMNVEV (reference sequence).

V is TRBV28 and J is TRBJ1-1; with no DNA, the TCRdb D assignment of TRBD1 cannot be verified. This CDR3 is 15 amino acids long. CDR1 is MDHEN and CDR2 is SYDVKM in the germline V gene. The CDR3 spells CASSLFGTHNTEAFF. The full variable domain, completed using reference TRBV28 and TRBJ1-1, is DVKVTQSSRYLVKRTGEKVFLECVQDMDHENMFWYRQDPGLGLRLIYFSYDVKMKEKGDIPEGYSVSREKKERFSLILESASTNQTSMYLCASSLFGTHNTEAFFGQGTRLTVV.

The V gene is TRBV2, the J gene TRBJ2-7. The length of the CDR3 is 13 residues. Per the germline V gene, CDR1 is SNHLY and CDR2 is FYNNEI. Here the CDR3 reads CASSEGLQREQYF. Complete variable domain (other parts from reference TRBV2 and TRBJ2-7): EPEVTQTPSHQVTQMGQEVILRCVPISNHLYFYWYRQILGQKVEFLVSFYNNEISEKSEIFDDQFSVERPDGSNFTLKIRSTKLEDSAMYFCASSEGLQREQYFGPGTRLTVT.

The chain uses TRBV15 and TRBJ2-3. Germline CDR1 is LNHNV and CDR2 is YYDKDF (reference sequence). The CDR3 contains 14 residues. The CDR3 protein is CATSKSFSTDTQYF.

The chain links TRBV5-1 to TRBJ2-7. Germline values: CDR1 SGHRS, CDR2 YFSETQ. This CDR3 contains 13 residues. The CDR3 sequence: CASSLEGTYEQYF.

The chain is built from TRBV7-6 and TRBJ2-7; TCRdb picks TRBD1, but there is no DNA to check that call. Germline V gives CDR1 SGHVS, CDR2 FNYEAQ. The length of the CDR3 is 16 residues. The CDR3 loop reads CASSLSGGLVSYEQYF.

V and J are TRBV5-8 and TRBJ2-5; as DNA is missing, the TRBD2 call by TCRdb cannot be tested. The CDR3 has 16 residues. Germline V lookup: CDR1 SGHTS, CDR2 YDEGEE. The CDR3 here is CASSFPSGRASETQYF.

This CDR3 is CASREGGAGPEAFF. The rearrangement joins TRBV25-1 to TRBJ1-1. The CDR3 contains 14 residues. Germline-derived CDR1 and CDR2 are MGHDK and SYGVNS.

The gene calls are TRBV2 and TRBJ2-7; TCRdb lists TRBD2, though no DNA is available to test this call. The length of the CDR3 is 16 residues. From germline, CDR1 is SNHLY and CDR2 FYNNEI. CDR3 amino acids: CASSDFPAGREVEQYF.

This chain connects TRBV5-1 to TRBJ2-1. The germline CDR1 and CDR2 sequences are SGHRS and YFSETQ. The CDR3 extends over 12 amino acids. CDR3 sequence reads: CASSLNNNEQFF.

V gene TRBV5-1 combines with J gene TRBJ2-7; TCRdb's D gene call, TRBD1, goes unchecked for lack of DNA. Germline-derived CDR1 and CDR2 are SGHRS and YFSETQ. CDR3 length: 13 residues. The CDR3 is CASSLTGAVERYF.

The chain carries TRBV3-1 and TRBJ2-1. The germline CDR1 and CDR2 sequences are LGHDT and YNNKEL (reference sequence). The CDR3 totals 14 residues. This CDR3 is CASSQDERHLGQFF.

The chain has TRBV12-3 or TRBV12-4 and TRBJ1-1; the TCRdb call, TRBD1, lacks DNA for checking. The CDR3 is made up of 17 amino acids. This CDR3 reads CASSLGTGKGEWDEAFF.

The chain joins TRBV14 to TRBJ1-1. This CDR3 comprises 13 residues. Germline V gene data show CDR1 as SGHDN and CDR2 as FVKESK. CDR3: CASSQVAGSTAFF.

The rearrangement uses TRBV7-3 and TRBJ2-1; with no DNA, the TCRdb D assignment of TRBD2 cannot be verified. Germline lookup yields CDR1 SGHTA and CDR2 FQGTGA. This CDR3 is built from 19 residues. CDR3 in amino acids: CASSYSGTSGRTGADEQFF.

V gene TRBV28 combines with J gene TRBJ2-3; TCRdb lists TRBD1, though no DNA is available to test this call. CDR3 size: 15 residues. Looked up from germline, CDR1 is MDHEN and CDR2 is SYDVKM. CDR3 sequence: CASRPIGDRADTQYF. Filled out from reference TRBV28 and TRBJ2-3, the complete variable domain reads DVKVTQSSRYLVKRTGEKVFLECVQDMDHENMFWYRQDPGLGLRLIYFSYDVKMKEKGDIPEGYSVSREKKERFSLILESASTNQTSMYLCASRPIGDRADTQYFGPGTRLTVL.